Below, 6 T cell receptor beta chains from the same sample are listed, as sequenced in a study of blood T cell repertoires in COVID-19. The protocol was immunoSEQ multiplex PCR, while the TCRdb copy is restricted to in-frame clones and leaves out a portion. The repertoire holds over 250,000 clones, around 87% seen once, with less than 6% in the top ten. The specimen was PBMCs or T cells enriched from blood (not recorded which). The receptors originated from a woman in her twenties or thirties who had recovered from COVID-19.

This chain joins TRBV10-3 and TRBJ1-2; D gene uncertain. Per germline, CDR1 ENHRY and CDR2 SYGVKD. This CDR3 spans 14 amino acids. Deletions cut 4 bases from V and 4 bases from J, with 13 bases between. For the CDR3, the DNA is TGTGCCATCAGTGCTGAGGTCGTCGGCTATGGCTACACCTTC. Amino acid sequence: CAISAEVVGYGYTF.

The gene calls are TRBV4-3 and TRBJ2-5; TRBD2 agrees at 8 bases. V gave up 0 bases and J gave up 5 bases; unmatched junction bases: 8. The CDR3 covers 16 residues. Germline V gene sequence: CDR1 LGHNA, CDR2 YSLEER. Here the CDR3 reads CASSQDGGPGGETQYF. CDR3 DNA: TGCGCCAGCAGCCAAGACGGGGGGCCGGGGGGGGAGACCCAGTACTTC.

The CDR3 sequence is CASSSDRGGPKNIQYF. DNA of the CDR3: TGTGCCAGCAGCTCGGACAGAGGGGGTCCCAAAAACATTCAGTACTTC. The gene calls are TRBV7-3 and TRBJ2-4; maybe TRBD1 (6 bases). This CDR3 region has 16 residues. Trimming removed 4 bases from V and 2 bases from J, with 15 bases in between. Per the germline V gene, CDR1 is SGHTA and CDR2 is FQGTGA. The full variable domain, rest sourced from reference TRBV7-3 and TRBJ2-4, is GAGVSQTPSNKVTEKGKYVELRCDPISGHTALYWYRQSLGQGPEFLIYFQGTGAADDSGLPNDRFFAVRPEGSVSTLKIQRTERGDSAVYLCASSSDRGGPKNIQYFGAGTRLSVL.

This sequence joins TRBV5-4 and TRBJ2-6; 8 bases map to TRBD1. V gave up 9 bases and J gave up 4 bases; unmatched junction bases: 6. The CDR3 has 14 amino acids. The germline gives CDR1 SGHNT, CDR2 YYREEE (reference sequence). CDR3 DNA sequence: TGTGCCACTGTGGACAGGGCGGGGGCCAACGTCCTGACTTTC. Translated, it gives CATVDRAGANVLTF.

This chain links TRBV18 with TRBJ1-2; D gene uncertain. The CDR3 is 17 amino acids. V lost 2 bases, J lost 0 bases, and 16 bases lay in between. Germline V lookup: CDR1 KGHSH, CDR2 LQKENI. The CDR3: CASSPGTGSDSNYGYTF. The CDR3 DNA follows: TGTGCCAGCTCACCAGGAACGGGAAGCGATTCTAACTATGGCTACACCTTC.

J is TRBJ1-2 and V is TRBV9; 9 positions agree with TRBD1. Unmatched junction bases numbered 6, after V lost 4 bases and J lost 5 bases. The CDR3 runs 14 residues. Germline lookup yields CDR1 SGDLS and CDR2 YYNGEE. The CDR3, as DNA: TGTGCCAGCAGCCCACAGGGGGCGGGGTATGGCTACACCTTC. Its protein product is CASSPQGAGYGYTF.